This T cell receptor beta chain was identified during a study of blood T cells in healthy people across ages. The germline CDR1 and CDR2 sequences are SQVTM and ANQGSEA. The CDR3 has 13 residues. The trim removed 5 bases at V and 5 bases at J, leaving 5 bases unmatched. This clonotype was seen a few times. Alongside a J-beta primer mix, a sample-barcoded 5' primer served in a second PCR lasting about 7 to 12 cycles. TCRdb reprocessed the 5' RACE reads via MiXCR and lists one record per CDR3 protein. The sample contains about 1.6 million distinct CDR3 sequences, 30% to 35% of which appear only once. Sequencing was performed on blood. The TCR was taken from a woman in her 30s in good health. The V call is TRBV29-1, the J call TRBJ2-3; 9 nucleotides align to TRBD2. The CDR3 DNA reads as TGCAGCGTTCGCGGGAGGGCCAAAGATACGCAGTATTTT. This encodes CSVRGRAKDTQYF.